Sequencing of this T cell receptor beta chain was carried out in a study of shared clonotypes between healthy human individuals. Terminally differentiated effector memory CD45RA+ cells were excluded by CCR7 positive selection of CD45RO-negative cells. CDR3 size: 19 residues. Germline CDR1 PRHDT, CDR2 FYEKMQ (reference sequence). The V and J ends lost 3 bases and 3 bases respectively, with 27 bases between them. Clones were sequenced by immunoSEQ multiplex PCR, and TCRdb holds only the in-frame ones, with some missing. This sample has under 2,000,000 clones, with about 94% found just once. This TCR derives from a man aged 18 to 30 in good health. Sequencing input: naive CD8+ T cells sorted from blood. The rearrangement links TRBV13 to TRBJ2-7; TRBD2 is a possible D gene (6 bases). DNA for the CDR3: TGTGCCAGCAGCTTGGGGAGTGGAGGGGCCCCTTATCGATACTACGAGCAGTACTTC. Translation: CASSLGSGGAPYRYYEQYF.